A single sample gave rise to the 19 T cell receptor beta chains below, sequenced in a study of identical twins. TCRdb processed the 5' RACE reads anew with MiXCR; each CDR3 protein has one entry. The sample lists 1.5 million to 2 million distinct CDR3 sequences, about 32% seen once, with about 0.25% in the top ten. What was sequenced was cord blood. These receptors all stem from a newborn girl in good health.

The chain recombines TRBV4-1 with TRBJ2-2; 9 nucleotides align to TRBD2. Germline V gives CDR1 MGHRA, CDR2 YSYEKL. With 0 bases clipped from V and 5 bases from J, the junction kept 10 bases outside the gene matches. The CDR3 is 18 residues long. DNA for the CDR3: TGCGCCAGCAGCCAAGAATCTCCGCTAGCGGGAAAAACCGGGGAGCTGTTTTTT. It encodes CASSQESPLAGKTGELFF.

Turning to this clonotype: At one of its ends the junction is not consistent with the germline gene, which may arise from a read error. The CDR3 spells CASSLLTLAGGTYSEQFF. CDR3 sequence (DNA): TGTGCCAGCAGCCTATTAACACTAGCGGGGGGCACCTACAGTGAGCAGTTCTTC. This chain links TRBV3-1 with TRBJ2-1; 12 bases agree with TRBD2. The CDR3 totals 18 residues. Germline assignment: CDR1 LGHDT and CDR2 YNNKEL (reference sequence).

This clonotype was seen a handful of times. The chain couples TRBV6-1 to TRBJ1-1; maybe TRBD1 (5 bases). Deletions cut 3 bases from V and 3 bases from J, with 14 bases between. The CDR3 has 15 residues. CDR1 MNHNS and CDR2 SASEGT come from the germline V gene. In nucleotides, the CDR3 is TGTGCCAGCAGTGAGACAGCCCAGTGGTACACTGAAGCTTTCTTT. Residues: CASSETAQWYTEAFF.

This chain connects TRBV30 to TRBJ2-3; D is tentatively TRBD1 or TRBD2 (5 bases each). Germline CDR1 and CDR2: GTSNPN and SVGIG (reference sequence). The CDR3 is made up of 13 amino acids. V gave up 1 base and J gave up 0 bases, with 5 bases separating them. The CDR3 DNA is TGTGCCTGGAGTGGGGACAGCACAGATACGCAGTATTTT. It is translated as CAWSGDSTDTQYF.

CDR3 amino acids: CASSLEGHTYNSPLHF. CDR3 coding DNA: TGCGCCAGCAGCTTGGAGGGACACACGTATAATTCACCCCTCCACTTT. The J gene is TRBJ1-6, the V gene TRBV5-1; D is perhaps TRBD1 (6 bases). CDR3 length: 16 residues. Per the germline V gene, CDR1 is SGHRS and CDR2 is YFSETQ. Trimming cost V 0 bases and J 4 bases, with 11 bases left between them.

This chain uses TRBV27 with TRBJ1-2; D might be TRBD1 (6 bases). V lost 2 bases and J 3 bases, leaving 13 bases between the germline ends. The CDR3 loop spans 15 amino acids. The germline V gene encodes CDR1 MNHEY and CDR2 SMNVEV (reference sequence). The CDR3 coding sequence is TGTGCCAGCAGTTTACGAGTTGAGGGGGACTATGGCTACACCTTC. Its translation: CASSLRVEGDYGYTF.

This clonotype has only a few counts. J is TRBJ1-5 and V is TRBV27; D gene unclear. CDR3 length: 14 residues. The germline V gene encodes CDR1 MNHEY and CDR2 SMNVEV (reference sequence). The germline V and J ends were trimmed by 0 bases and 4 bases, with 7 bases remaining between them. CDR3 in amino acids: CASSLSALNQPQHF. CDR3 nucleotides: TGTGCCAGCAGTTTATCGGCCCTTAATCAGCCCCAGCATTTT.

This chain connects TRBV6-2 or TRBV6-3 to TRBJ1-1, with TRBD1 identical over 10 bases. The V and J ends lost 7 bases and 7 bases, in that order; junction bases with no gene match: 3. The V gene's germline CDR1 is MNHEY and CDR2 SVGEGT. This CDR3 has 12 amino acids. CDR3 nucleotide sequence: TGTGCCAGCACTAGGACAGGGGGTGAAGCTTTCTTT. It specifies CASTRTGGEAFF.

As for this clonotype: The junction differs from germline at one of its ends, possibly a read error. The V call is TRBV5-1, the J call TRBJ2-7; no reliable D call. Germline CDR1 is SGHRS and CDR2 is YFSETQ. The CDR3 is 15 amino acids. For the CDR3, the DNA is TGCGCCAGCAGCGAGTCGGTGGGTCAAACCTACAAGCAGTACTTC. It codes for CASSESVGQTYKQYF.

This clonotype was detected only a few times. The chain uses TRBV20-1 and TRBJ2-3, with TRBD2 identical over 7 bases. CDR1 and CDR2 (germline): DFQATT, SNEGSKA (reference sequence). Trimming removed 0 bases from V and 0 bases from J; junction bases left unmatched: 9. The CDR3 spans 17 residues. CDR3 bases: TGCAGTGCTAGAGATCCCAGGGCGGGGGTAAGCACAGATACGCAGTATTTT. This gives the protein CSARDPRAGVSTDTQYF.

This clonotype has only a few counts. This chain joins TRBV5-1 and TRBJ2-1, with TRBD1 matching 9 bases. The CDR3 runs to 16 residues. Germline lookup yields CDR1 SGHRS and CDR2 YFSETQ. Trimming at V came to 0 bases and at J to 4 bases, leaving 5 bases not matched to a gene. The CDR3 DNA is TGCGCCAGCAGCTTGGCAACCGGGACAGGGTACAATGAGCAGTTCTTC. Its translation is CASSLATGTGYNEQFF.

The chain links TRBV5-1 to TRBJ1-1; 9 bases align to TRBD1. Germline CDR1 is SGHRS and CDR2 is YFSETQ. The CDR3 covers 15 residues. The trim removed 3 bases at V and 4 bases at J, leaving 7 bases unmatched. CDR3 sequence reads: CASSWGTGSGTEAFF. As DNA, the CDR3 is TGCGCCAGCAGCTGGGGGACAGGGTCCGGCACTGAAGCTTTCTTT.

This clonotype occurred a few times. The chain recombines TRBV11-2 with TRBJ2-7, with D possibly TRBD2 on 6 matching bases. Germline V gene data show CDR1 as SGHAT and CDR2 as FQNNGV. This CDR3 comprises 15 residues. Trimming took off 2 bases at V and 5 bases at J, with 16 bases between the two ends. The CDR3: CASSLSQRLVNEQYF. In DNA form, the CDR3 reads TGTGCCAGCAGCTTAAGCCAAAGACTAGTCAACGAGCAGTACTTC.

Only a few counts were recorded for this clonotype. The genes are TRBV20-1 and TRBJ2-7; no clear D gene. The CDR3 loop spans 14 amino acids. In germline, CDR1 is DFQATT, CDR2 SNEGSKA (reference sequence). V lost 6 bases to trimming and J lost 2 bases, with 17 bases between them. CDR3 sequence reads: CSARVGSAPYEQYF. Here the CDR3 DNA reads TGCAGTGCCCGTGTAGGCAGTGCCCCCTACGAGCAGTACTTC.

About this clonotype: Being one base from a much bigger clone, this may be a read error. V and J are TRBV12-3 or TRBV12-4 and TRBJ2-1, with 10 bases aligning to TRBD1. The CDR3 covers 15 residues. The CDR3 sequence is CASNLGTGARNEKFF. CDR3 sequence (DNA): TGTGCCAGCAATCTCGGGACAGGGGCGAGAAATGAGAAGTTCTTC.

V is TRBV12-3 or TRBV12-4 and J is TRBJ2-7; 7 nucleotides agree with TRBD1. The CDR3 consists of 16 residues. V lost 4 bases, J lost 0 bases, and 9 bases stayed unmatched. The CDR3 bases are TGTGCCAGCAGTTCCTCCCGGACAGGAAGCTCCTACGAGCAGTACTTC. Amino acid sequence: CASSSSRTGSSYEQYF.

The CDR3, as DNA: TGTGCCAGCAGCCCGGTTGTAGGACGAAAAGGCGAGCAGTACTTC. It is translated as CASSPVVGRKGEQYF. The V gene is TRBV6-2 or TRBV6-3, the J gene TRBJ2-4; no reliable D call. Gene TRBJ2-7 matches the end of the DNA better, so the J call may be wrong. The CDR3 covers 15 residues. Germline V gene sequence: CDR1 MNHEY, CDR2 SVGEGT.

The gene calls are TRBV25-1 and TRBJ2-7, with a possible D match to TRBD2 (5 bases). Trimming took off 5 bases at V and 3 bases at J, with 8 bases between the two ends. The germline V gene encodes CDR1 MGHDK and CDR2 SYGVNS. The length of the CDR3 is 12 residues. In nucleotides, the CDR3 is TGTGCCAGCAGTAGACTATGCTACGAGCAGTACTTC. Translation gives CASSRLCYEQYF.

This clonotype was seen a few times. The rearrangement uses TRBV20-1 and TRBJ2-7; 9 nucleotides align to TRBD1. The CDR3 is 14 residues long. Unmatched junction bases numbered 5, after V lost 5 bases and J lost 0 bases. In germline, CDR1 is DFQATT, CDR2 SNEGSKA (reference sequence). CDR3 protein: CSASDRGHSYEQYF. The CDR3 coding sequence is TGCAGTGCTTCGGACAGGGGCCACTCCTACGAGCAGTACTTC.